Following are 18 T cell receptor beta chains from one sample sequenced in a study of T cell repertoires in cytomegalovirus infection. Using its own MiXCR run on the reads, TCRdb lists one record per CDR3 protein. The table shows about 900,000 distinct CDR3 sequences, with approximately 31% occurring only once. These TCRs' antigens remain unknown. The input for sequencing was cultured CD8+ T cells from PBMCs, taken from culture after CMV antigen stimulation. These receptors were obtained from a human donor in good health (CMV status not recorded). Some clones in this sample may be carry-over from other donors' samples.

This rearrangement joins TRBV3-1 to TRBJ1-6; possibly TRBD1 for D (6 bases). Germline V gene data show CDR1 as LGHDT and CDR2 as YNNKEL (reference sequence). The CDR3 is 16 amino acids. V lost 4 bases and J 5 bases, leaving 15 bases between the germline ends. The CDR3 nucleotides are TGTGCCAGCAGCCCTCTTCAAGGGGGGCATAATTCACCCCTCCACTTT. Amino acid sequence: CASSPLQGGHNSPLHF.

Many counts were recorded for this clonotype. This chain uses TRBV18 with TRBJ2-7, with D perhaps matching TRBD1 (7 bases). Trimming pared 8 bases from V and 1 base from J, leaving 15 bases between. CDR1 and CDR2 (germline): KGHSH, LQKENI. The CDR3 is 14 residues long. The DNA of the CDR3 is TGTGCCAGCAGCCCAGGGGGGTCGTCCTACGAGCAGTACGTC. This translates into CASSPGGSSYEQYV.

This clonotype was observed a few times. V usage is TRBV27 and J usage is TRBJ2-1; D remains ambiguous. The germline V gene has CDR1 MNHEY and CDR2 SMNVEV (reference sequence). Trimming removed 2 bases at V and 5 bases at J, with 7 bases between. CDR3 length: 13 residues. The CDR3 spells CASSLIRDNEQFF. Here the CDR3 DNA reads TGTGCCAGCAGTTTAATTCGGGACAATGAGCAGTTCTTC.

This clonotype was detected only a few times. The CDR3: CASSYSAEVSGANVLTF. The CDR3 DNA follows: TGTGCCAGCAGTTACTCGGCCGAAGTCTCTGGGGCCAACGTCCTGACTTTC. The rearrangement uses TRBV6-6 and TRBJ2-6, with D uncertain. Germline V gene lookup returns CDR1 MNHNY and CDR2 SVGAGI (reference sequence). The V and J ends lost 0 bases and 0 bases respectively, with 9 bases between them. CDR3 size: 17 residues.

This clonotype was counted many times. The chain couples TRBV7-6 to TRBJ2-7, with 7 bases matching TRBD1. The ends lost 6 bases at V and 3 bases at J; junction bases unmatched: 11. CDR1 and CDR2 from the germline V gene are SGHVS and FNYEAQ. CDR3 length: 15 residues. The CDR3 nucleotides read TGTGCCAGCAGTCCCCGTATCGGGACAGTCTACGAGCAGTACGTC. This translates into CASSPRIGTVYEQYV.

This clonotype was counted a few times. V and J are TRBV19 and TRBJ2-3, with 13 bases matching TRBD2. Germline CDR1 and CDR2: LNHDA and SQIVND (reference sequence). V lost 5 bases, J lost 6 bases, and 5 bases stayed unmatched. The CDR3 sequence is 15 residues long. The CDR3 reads CASSGTSGGVDTQYF. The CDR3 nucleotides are TGTGCCAGTAGTGGAACTAGCGGGGGGGTCGATACGCAGTATTTT.

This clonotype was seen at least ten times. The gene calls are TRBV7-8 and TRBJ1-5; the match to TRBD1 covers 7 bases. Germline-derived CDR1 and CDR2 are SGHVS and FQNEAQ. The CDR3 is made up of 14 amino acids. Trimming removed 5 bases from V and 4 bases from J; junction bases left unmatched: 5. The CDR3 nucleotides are TGTGCCAGCAGCCAGACAGGGTATAATCAGCCCCAGCATTTT. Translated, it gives CASSQTGYNQPQHF.

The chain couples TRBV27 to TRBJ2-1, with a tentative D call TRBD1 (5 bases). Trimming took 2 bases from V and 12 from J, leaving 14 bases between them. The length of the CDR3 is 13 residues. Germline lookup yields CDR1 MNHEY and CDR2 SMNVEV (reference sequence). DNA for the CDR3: TGTGCCAGCAGTTTAGAGCAGGGTTTCGGGCAGTTCTTC. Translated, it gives CASSLEQGFGQFF.

CDR3 bases: TGTGCCAGCAGTTTAGGTACAGGATTAAATGAAAAACTGTTTTTT. Translating gives CASSLGTGLNEKLFF. The rearrangement joins TRBV28 to TRBJ1-4; D is possibly TRBD1 (5 bases). CDR1 and CDR2 from the germline V gene are MDHEN and SYDVKM. The CDR3 consists of 15 residues. Trimming removed 2 bases at V and 5 bases at J, with 12 bases between. Combining the CDR3 with reference TRBV28 and TRBJ1-4 gives the whole variable domain DVKVTQSSRYLVKRTGEKVFLECVQDMDHENMFWYRQDPGLGLRLIYFSYDVKMKEKGDIPEGYSVSREKKERFSLILESASTNQTSMYLCASSLGTGLNEKLFFGSGTQLSVL.

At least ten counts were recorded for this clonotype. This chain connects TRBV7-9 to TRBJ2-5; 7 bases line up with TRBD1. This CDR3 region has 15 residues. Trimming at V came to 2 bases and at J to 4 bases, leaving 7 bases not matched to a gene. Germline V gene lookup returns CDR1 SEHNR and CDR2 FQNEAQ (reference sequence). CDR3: CASSLTGAWGETQYF. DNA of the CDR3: TGTGCCAGCAGCTTAACAGGGGCTTGGGGAGAGACCCAGTACTTC.

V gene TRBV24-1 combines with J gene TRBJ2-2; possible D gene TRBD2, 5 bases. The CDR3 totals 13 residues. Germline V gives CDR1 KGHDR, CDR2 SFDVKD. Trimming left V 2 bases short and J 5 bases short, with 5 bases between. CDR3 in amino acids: CATSDWETGELFF. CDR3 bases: TGTGCCACCAGTGATTGGGAGACCGGGGAGCTGTTTTTT.

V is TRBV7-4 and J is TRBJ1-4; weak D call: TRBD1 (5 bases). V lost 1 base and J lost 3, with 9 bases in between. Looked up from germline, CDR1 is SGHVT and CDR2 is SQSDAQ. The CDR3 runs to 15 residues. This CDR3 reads CASSLVGAANEKLFF. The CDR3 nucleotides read TGTGCCAGCAGCTTAGTAGGGGCGGCTAATGAAAAACTGTTTTTT. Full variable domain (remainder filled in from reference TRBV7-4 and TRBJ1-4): GAGVSQSPRYKVAKRGRDVALRCDSISGHVTLYWYRQTLGQGSEVLTYSQSDAQRDKSGRPSGRFSAERPERSVSTLKIQRTEQGDSAVYLCASSLVGAANEKLFFGSGTQLSVL.

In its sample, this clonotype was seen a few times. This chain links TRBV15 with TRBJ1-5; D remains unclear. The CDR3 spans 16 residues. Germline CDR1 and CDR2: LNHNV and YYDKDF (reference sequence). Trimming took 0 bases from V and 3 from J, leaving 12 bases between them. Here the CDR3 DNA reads TGTGCCACCAGCAGAGATCATTCTGGGCTCAATCAGCCCCAGCATTTT. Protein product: CATSRDHSGLNQPQHF.

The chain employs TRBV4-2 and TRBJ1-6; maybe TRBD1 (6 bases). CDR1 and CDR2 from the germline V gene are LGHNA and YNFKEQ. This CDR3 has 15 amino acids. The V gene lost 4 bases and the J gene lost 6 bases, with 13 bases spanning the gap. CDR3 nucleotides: TGTGCCAGCAGCCCCTCGACAGGTTCTAATTCACCCCTCCACTTT. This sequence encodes CASSPSTGSNSPLHF.

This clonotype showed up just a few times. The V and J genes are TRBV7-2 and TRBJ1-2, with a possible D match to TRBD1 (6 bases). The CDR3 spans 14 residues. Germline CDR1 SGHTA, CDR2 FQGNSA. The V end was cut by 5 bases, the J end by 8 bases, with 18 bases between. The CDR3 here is CASSIREQGAGYTF. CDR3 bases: TGTGCCAGCAGCATAAGGGAACAGGGTGCGGGCTACACCTTC. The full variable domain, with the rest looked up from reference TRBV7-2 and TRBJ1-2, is GAGVSQSPSNKVTEKGKDVELRCDPISGHTALYWYRQSLGQGLEFLIYFQGNSAPDKSGLPSDRFSAERTGGSVSTLTIQRTQQEDSAVYLCASSIREQGAGYTFGSGTRLTVV.

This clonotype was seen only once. The CDR3 is CASSGLGGLDGYTF. In DNA form, the CDR3 reads TGTGCCAGCAGTGGATTAGGGGGACTCGATGGCTACACCTTC. This chain links TRBV6-4 with TRBJ1-2; D is possibly TRBD1 (6 bases). V was pared by 4 bases and J by 6 bases, with 15 bases between. Germline CDR1 and CDR2: MRHNA and SNTAGT. The CDR3 is made up of 14 amino acids.

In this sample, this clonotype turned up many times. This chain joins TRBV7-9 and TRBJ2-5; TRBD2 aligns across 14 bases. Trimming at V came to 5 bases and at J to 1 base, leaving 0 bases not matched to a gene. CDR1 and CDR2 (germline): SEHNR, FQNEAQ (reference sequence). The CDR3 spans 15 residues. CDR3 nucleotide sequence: TGTGCCAGCAGCGGGACTAGCGGGGGCCAAGAGACCCAGTACTTC. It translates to CASSGTSGGQETQYF.

CDR3 DNA sequence: TGTGCCAGCAGTGAAGATGAAGCAGTCTATATTAACACTGAAGCTTTCTTT. It codes for CASSEDEAVYINTEAFF. The chain employs TRBV6-1 and TRBJ1-1; no clear D. Germline CDR1 reads MNHNS; CDR2 reads SASEGT. The CDR3 extends over 17 amino acids. V was cut by 1 base and J by 2 bases, with 17 bases left in between.